This T cell receptor beta chain was retrieved from a study of T cells in Graves' hyperthyroidism and ophthalmopathy. RNA transcripts yielded amplified TCR beta CDR3 regions. The TCR CDR3 was amplified in a first-round RT-PCR using the HTBI primer set. One entry per CDR3 protein, called by TCRdb with MiXCR from the multiplex PCR reads. The sample consists of about 660,000 distinct CDR3 sequences, 45% of them appearing once. CDR1 MRHNA and CDR2 SNTAGT come from the germline V gene. The CDR3 spans 14 residues. Trimming stripped 3 bases from V and 6 bases from J, with 14 bases between. Sequenced: peripheral blood or thyroid tissue (not recorded which). This TCR was recovered from an adult man with Graves' disease, either hyperthyroidism or ophthalmopathy (not recorded which). The chain joins TRBV6-4 to TRBJ1-1, with a weak D call TRBD1 (5 bases). The CDR3: CASSDLQGAPEAFF. The CDR3 nucleotides are TGTGCCAGCAGTGATCTCCAGGGAGCCCCTGAAGCTTTCTTT.